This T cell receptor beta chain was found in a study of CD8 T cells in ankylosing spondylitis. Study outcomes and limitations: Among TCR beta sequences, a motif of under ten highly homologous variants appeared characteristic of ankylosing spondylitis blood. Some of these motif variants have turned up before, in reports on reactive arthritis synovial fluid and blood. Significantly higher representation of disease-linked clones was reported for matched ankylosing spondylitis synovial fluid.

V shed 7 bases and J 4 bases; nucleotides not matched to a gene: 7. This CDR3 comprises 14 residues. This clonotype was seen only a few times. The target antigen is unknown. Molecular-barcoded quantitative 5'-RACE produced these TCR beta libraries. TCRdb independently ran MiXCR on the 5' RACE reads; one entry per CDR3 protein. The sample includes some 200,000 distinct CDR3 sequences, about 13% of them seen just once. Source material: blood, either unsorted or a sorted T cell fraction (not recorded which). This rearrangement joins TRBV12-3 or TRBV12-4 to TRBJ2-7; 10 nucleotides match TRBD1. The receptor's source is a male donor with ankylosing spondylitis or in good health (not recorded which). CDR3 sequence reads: CASTWGTGVYEQYF. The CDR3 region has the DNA TGTGCCAGCACCTGGGGGACAGGGGTGTACGAGCAGTACTTC.